One and the same sample provided the 18 T cell receptor beta chains below, sequenced in a study of T cell responses to AZD1222 COVID-19 vaccine. Clones were read by immunoSEQ multiplex PCR, and TCRdb kept only the in-frame ones, dropping some. The sample yields 65,000 to 100,000 clones, approximately 90% seen once. The input for sequencing was peripheral blood, taken 28 days after the second AZD1222 dose. The receptor source for this set is an adult who received the AZD1222 COVID-19 vaccine.

This chain connects TRBV15 to TRBJ1-2; 8 bases fit TRBD1. CDR1 is LNHNV, CDR2 YYDKDF, per germline (reference sequence). Germline trimming cut 1 base from V and 8 bases from J; bases unmatched to any gene: 9. The CDR3 runs to 15 residues. CDR3 loop: CATSRAGTGVWGYTF. CDR3 coding DNA: TGTGCCACCAGCAGAGCCGGGACAGGAGTGTGGGGCTACACCTTC.

This rearrangement joins TRBV6-5 to TRBJ1-1, with 8 bases identical to TRBD1. This CDR3 has 13 residues. Germline V gene lookup returns CDR1 MNHEY and CDR2 SVGAGI. The ends lost 10 bases at V and 1 base at J; junction bases unmatched: 5. The CDR3 coding sequence is TGTGCCACCGTCAGGGGGCAGAACACTGAAGCTTTCTTT. It encodes CATVRGQNTEAFF.

The chain has TRBV5-1 and TRBJ2-3; D possibly corresponds to TRBD2 (6 bases). The germline V gene has CDR1 SGHRS and CDR2 YFSETQ. V was cut by 1 base and J by 3 bases, with 15 bases left in between. The CDR3 totals 16 residues. The CDR3 region is CASSLSSGGVTDTQYF. CDR3 sequence (DNA): TGCGCCAGCAGCTTGTCGAGCGGAGGGGTGACAGATACGCAGTATTTT.

The chain carries TRBV10-3 and TRBJ1-5; 10 positions match TRBD1. Germline CDR1 reads ENHRY; CDR2 reads SYGVKD. The CDR3 has 15 amino acids. After removal of 10 bases from V and 6 bases from J, the junction contained 12 bases not matched to a gene. The CDR3 sequence: CATEAGTGVSQPQHF. Here the CDR3 DNA reads TGTGCCACAGAAGCCGGGACAGGGGTTAGTCAGCCCCAGCATTTT.

The genes are TRBV6-6 and TRBJ2-7; D remains unclear. Germline CDR1 and CDR2: MNHNY and SVGAGI (reference sequence). Trimming removed 0 bases from V and 2 bases from J, with 8 bases in between. The CDR3 contains 14 residues. In nucleotides, the CDR3 is TGTGCCAGCAGTTACTCAAGGACGACCTACGAGCAGTACTTC. Translating it yields CASSYSRTTYEQYF.

The V gene is TRBV25-1, the J gene TRBJ2-7, with D perhaps matching TRBD2 (5 bases). V was cut by 7 bases and J by 2 bases, with 15 bases left in between. This CDR3 comprises 14 residues. The germline CDR1 and CDR2 sequences are MGHDK and SYGVNS. The CDR3 here is CASMDSKVPYEQYF. The CDR3 nucleotides are TGTGCCAGCATGGACTCTAAGGTCCCCTACGAGCAGTACTTC.

V usage is TRBV11-2 and J usage is TRBJ1-2; TRBD1 matches at 9 bases. Germline V CDR1 and CDR2: SGHAT, FQNNGV. The CDR3 has 15 residues. V was clipped by 3 bases and J by 6 bases; unmatched bases: 8. The CDR3 loop reads CASSFQRTGENGYTF. DNA of the CDR3: TGTGCCAGCAGCTTCCAAAGGACAGGGGAGAATGGCTACACCTTC.

The CDR3 DNA is TGTGCCAGCAGCCAGGGCCGTTATAATTCACCCCTCCACTTT. This translates into CASSQGRYNSPLHF. The V call is TRBV5-5, the J call TRBJ1-6, with TRBD1 as a possible D gene (5 bases). V lost 4 bases, J lost 4 bases, and 9 bases lay in between. Germline V gene sequence: CDR1 SGHKS, CDR2 YYEKEE (reference sequence). This CDR3 is 14 amino acids long. The full variable domain, completed using reference TRBV5-5 and TRBJ1-6, is DAGVTQSPTHLIKTRGQQVTLRCSPISGHKSVSWYQQVLGQGPQFIFQYYEKEERGRGNFPDRFSARQFPNYSSELNVNALLLGDSALYLCASSQGRYNSPLHFGNGTRLTVT.

This clone was detected only once. The chain recombines TRBV2 with TRBJ2-6; 9 bases match TRBD2. CDR1 and CDR2 from the germline V gene are SNHLY and FYNNEI. Unmatched junction bases numbered 10, after V lost 6 bases and J lost 1 base. The CDR3 contains 18 residues. For the CDR3, the DNA is TGTGCCAGCAGACCCCCGGGACTAGCTCTGTCTGGGGCCAACGTCCTGACTTTC. Encoded protein: CASRPPGLALSGANVLTF.

The V call is TRBV12-5, the J call TRBJ2-2, with TRBD1 matching over 11 bases. The CDR3 consists of 15 residues. Losses at the gene ends were 3 bases for V and 7 bases for J; bases not matched to a gene: 4. Per germline, CDR1 LGHNT and CDR2 FRNRAP. Written as DNA, the CDR3 is TGTGCTAGTGGTTTTTGGACAGGGGGCAACGGGGAGCTGTTTTTT. Translation gives CASGFWTGGNGELFF.

The chain links TRBV9 to TRBJ2-1, with 8 bases fitting TRBD2. V was pared by 1 base and J by 9 bases, with 9 bases of the junction left unmatched. The length of the CDR3 is 15 residues. Germline CDR1 and CDR2: SGDLS and YYNGEE. CDR3 protein: CASSVTGTRESEQFF. In DNA, the CDR3 is TGTGCCAGCAGCGTAACCGGGACTAGGGAGAGTGAGCAGTTCTTC.

This chain uses TRBV19 with TRBJ2-7, with D tentatively TRBD1 (7 bases). Germline CDR1 reads LNHDA; CDR2 reads SQIVND (reference sequence). With 6 bases removed from V and 0 bases from J, the gap between germline ends came to 15 bases. The CDR3 is made up of 15 amino acids. CDR3 DNA sequence: TGTGCCAGTAGGCCCCAGGGGGAGGCCTCCTACGAGCAGTACTTC. This codes for CASRPQGEASYEQYF.

About this clone itself: Within the sample, other DNA sequences also encode this same CDR3. This rearrangement joins TRBV3-1 (or the pseudogene TRBV3-2) to TRBJ2-5; possibly TRBD1 for D (5 bases). Trimming took off 2 bases at V and 4 bases at J, with 5 bases between the two ends. This CDR3 has 12 residues. Germline CDR1 and CDR2: LGHDT and YNNKEL (reference sequence). CDR3 residues: CASSQRGETQYF. The CDR3 DNA follows: TGTGCCAGCAGCCAAAGGGGAGAGACCCAGTACTTC.

This chain connects TRBV5-1 to TRBJ2-2; perhaps TRBD1 as D (5 bases). Germline CDR1 and CDR2: SGHRS and YFSETQ. The CDR3 consists of 14 residues. V was cut by 4 bases and J by 2 bases, with 9 bases left in between. The CDR3 is CASSPTVNTGELFF. Written as DNA, the CDR3 is TGCGCCAGCAGCCCGACAGTTAACACCGGGGAGCTGTTTTTT.

This clone was seen a single time. The chain links TRBV5-5 to TRBJ1-2, with TRBD1 as a possible D gene (5 bases). This CDR3 spans 13 amino acids. With 4 bases removed from V and 8 bases from J, the gap between germline ends came to 15 bases. Germline V gene data show CDR1 as SGHKS and CDR2 as YYEKEE (reference sequence). The CDR3 reads CASSTTEDGGYTF. CDR3 nucleotides: TGTGCCAGCAGCACGACAGAGGATGGGGGCTACACCTTC.

The CDR3 loop is CASSFGLVNTDTQYF. In DNA, the CDR3 is TGTGCCAGCAGTTTTGGGCTAGTCAACACAGATACGCAGTATTTT. The V and J genes are TRBV28 and TRBJ2-3; D unclear. Per the germline V gene, CDR1 is MDHEN and CDR2 is SYDVKM. The CDR3 is made up of 15 amino acids. The V end was cut by 3 bases, the J end by 2 bases, with 12 bases between.

The CDR3 region has the DNA TGTGCCAGCTCACCTCCGGGGGCAGGGGGCGATCAGCCCCAGCATTTT. It is translated as CASSPPGAGGDQPQHF. The chain recombines TRBV18 with TRBJ1-5; 8 nucleotides line up with TRBD1. The V segment lost 3 bases and the J segment 5 bases; nucleotides outside the gene matches: 9. The CDR3 is made up of 16 amino acids. Germline assignment: CDR1 KGHSH and CDR2 LQKENI.

The rearrangement links TRBV6-5 to TRBJ1-5, with D unclear. The CDR3 extends over 13 amino acids. V was trimmed by 6 bases and J by 3 bases, leaving 9 bases between them. In germline, CDR1 is MNHEY, CDR2 SVGAGI. In DNA, the CDR3 is TGTGCCAGCAGGCTACAGAACAATCAGCCCCAGCATTTT. Amino acids: CASRLQNNQPQHF.